This record concerns one T cell receptor beta chain sequence. In the original analysis: Using reference gene primer amplification, nucleated cell counts were estimated. The data were produced by immunoSEQ multiplex PCR, yet TCRdb's version contains in-frame clones alone and is incomplete. V, J and clone size reflect that table, while D and trimming were determined from the DNA. The table shows roughly 15,000 clones, with roughly 84% occurring only once. This specimen belongs to a study of blood T cell repertoires in COVID-19. About the study: Donors in the United States, Italy and Spain gave samples during acute or convalescent COVID-19. Sample material is recorded as cDNA or gDNA derived from T cells, B-cell-depleted T cells, or PBMCs.

V trimming: 4 bases; J trimming: 6 bases; junction bases outside the gene matches: 8. The CDR3 is 15 residues long. CDR1 SNHLY and CDR2 FYNNEI come from the germline V gene. The sample was peripheral blood. The V call is TRBV2, the J call TRBJ2-2; 7 bases fit TRBD2. This TCR was sampled from a woman in her fifties or sixties with active or convalescent COVID-19. CDR3 protein: CASSGEGLVAGELFF. In DNA, the CDR3 is TGTGCCAGCAGTGGGGAGGGATTGGTAGCCGGGGAGCTGTTTTTT.